The present entry profiles one T cell receptor beta chain with its context. The data were taken from a study of blood T cell repertoires in COVID-19. The assay was immunoSEQ multiplex PCR, and TCRdb's table has in-frame clones only and misses some. The sample includes roughly 230,000 clones, roughly 90% seen only once; the top ten take approximately 2.3%. Sequences were obtained from peripheral blood. The TCR originated in an older woman with COVID-19, enrolled during active disease.

The CDR3 DNA reads TGTGCCAGCAGCCGTAGCGGGGGCCGCACCGGGGAGCTGTTTTTT. Amino acids: CASSRSGGRTGELFF. The V call is TRBV3-1 (or the pseudogene TRBV3-2), the J call TRBJ2-2, with 9 bases matching TRBD2. The CDR3 spans 15 residues. Germline trimming cut 4 bases from V and 4 bases from J; bases unmatched to any gene: 4. CDR1 and CDR2 from the germline V gene are LGHDT and YNNKEL (reference sequence).